Only a few counts were recorded for the clone carrying this TCR beta chain. What it binds is unknown. These data originate in a study of cytomegalovirus exposure and HLA in healthy donors. The PCR used 60 Vbeta and 13 Jbeta primers. Libraries were prepared by immunoSEQ multiplex PCR; TCRdb keeps only in-frame clonotypes and omits some of them. Counted here are 110,000 or so clones, 70% to 85% occurring once; the ten biggest clones make up roughly 5.8%. The CDR3 runs to 16 residues. The V and J ends lost 1 base and 8 bases respectively, with 17 bases between them. Germline CDR1 is SEHNR and CDR2 is FQNEAQ (reference sequence). Study conclusions and caveats: The study carried out a later analysis of TCR beta sequences. It associated 15,000 to 20,000 of them with specific HLA alleles at a false discovery rate of 0.05. Of the V segments, some could not be distinguished, including TRBV6-2 and TRBV6-3, and were excluded. The classifier, whose performance was assessed in both the original and validation cohorts, reportedly diagnosed cytomegalovirus status with high specificity and sensitivity.

The clonotype originates from a young man in good health and CMV-seropositive. The V gene is TRBV7-9, the J gene TRBJ1-4, with D unclear. Sequenced input: PBMCs. This CDR3 is CASSLVVLGGIEKLFF. CDR3 nucleotides: TGTGCCAGCAGCTTAGTAGTTCTGGGAGGGATAGAAAAACTGTTTTTT.